The sequence of this T cell receptor (beta chain) was determined in a study of cytomegalovirus exposure and HLA in healthy donors. The CDR3 totals 15 residues. CDR1 is SEHNR and CDR2 is FQNEAQ in the germline V gene (reference sequence). Trimming stripped 2 bases from V and 4 bases from J, with 14 bases between. It was with 60 Vbeta and 13 Jbeta primers that the PCR ran. Generated by immunoSEQ multiplex PCR, the TCRdb table keeps only in-frame clones and is missing some. This repertoire comprises roughly 80,000 clones; its ten largest clones make up just over 5.5%. The chain is built from TRBV7-9 and TRBJ1-2; D ambiguous. Sequenced input: PBMCs. The receptor was isolated from a girl between 10 and 17 years old in good health and CMV-seropositive. The CDR3 nucleotides read TGTGCCAGCAGCTTATCTGGTGACTACGGCTATGGCTACACCTTC. Its protein product is CASSLSGDYGYGYTF.